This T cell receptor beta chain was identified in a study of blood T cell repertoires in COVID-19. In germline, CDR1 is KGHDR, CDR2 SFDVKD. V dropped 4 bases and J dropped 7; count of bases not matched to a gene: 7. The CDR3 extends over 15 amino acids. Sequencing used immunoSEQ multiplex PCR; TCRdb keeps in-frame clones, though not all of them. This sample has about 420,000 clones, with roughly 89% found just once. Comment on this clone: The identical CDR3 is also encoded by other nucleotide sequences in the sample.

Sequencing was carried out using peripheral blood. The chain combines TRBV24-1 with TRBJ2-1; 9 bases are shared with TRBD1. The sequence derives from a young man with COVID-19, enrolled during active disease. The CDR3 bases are TGTGCCACCAGTGACCCCGGGACAGGGTCGAATGAGCAGTTCTTC. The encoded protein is CATSDPGTGSNEQFF.